The 10 T cell receptor beta chains below all came from one sample that was sequenced in a study of post-analysis software for immune sequencing data (dated by TCRdb to 2013 to 2016). These receptors' targets are unknown. The method behind the library was PCR. Sequencing used an Illumina HiSeq 2500. Unique molecular identifiers were incorporated into TCR beta cDNA libraries to reduce PCR and sequencing biases. TCRdb reworked the public reads: Q25 trimming with fastp, MiXCR clone assembly, productive beta chains retained. Rows are unified per CDR3 protein, each entry keeping the most common DNA and genes. The sample table lists hundreds of thousands of distinct CDR3 sequences, approximately 60% of them with a count of one. Over 9% of the sample is in the top ten clones. General study outcomes and caveats: Significantly higher frequencies in patients than in controls were found for about five TRBV segments, including TRBV5-6, TRBV5-1 and TRBV20-1.

The sample consisted of blood. The receptors come from a girl aged 2-9 years with multiple sclerosis.

The J gene is TRBJ2-4, the V gene TRBV5-1, with a tentative D call TRBD2 (6 bases). The CDR3 consists of 15 residues. Per germline, CDR1 SGHRS and CDR2 YFSETQ. The V end lost 3 bases, the J end lost 13 bases, and 23 bases lay between the germline ends. The chain's CDR3 is CASSWEAGANYKQYF. In nucleotides, the CDR3 is TGCGCCAGCAGCTGGGAGGCGGGCGCTAACTACAAGCAGTACTTC. Using reference TRBV5-1 and TRBJ2-4 for the parts outside the CDR3, the full variable domain is KAGVTQTPRYLIKTRGQQVTLSCSPISGHRSVSWYQQTPGQGLQFLFEYFSETQRNKGNFPGRFSGRQFSNSRSEMNVSTLELGDSALYLCASSWEAGANYKQYFGAGTRLSVL.

The gene calls are TRBV25-1 and TRBJ2-1; unclear D gene. This CDR3 contains 10 residues. Looked up from germline, CDR1 is MGHDK and CDR2 is SYGVNS. V dropped 4 bases and J dropped 12 bases, with 7 bases sitting between them. Written as DNA, the CDR3 is TGTGCCAGCAGTGCCATTCGGCAGTTCTTC. Its protein is CASSAIRQFF.

The rearrangement joins TRBV15 to TRBJ2-5, with D uncertain. Germline V gene sequence: CDR1 LNHNV, CDR2 YYDKDF (reference sequence). The CDR3 runs to 14 residues. V shed 0 bases and J shed 1 base, with 6 bases lying between them. Here the CDR3 DNA reads TGTGCCACCAGCAGAGATCCAGTCCAAGAGACCCAGTACTTC. This codes for CATSRDPVQETQYF.

V is TRBV4-1 and J is TRBJ2-5; D is unresolved. CDR3 length: 15 residues. Germline-derived CDR1 and CDR2 are MGHRA and YSYEKL. The germline V and J ends were trimmed by 0 bases and 5 bases, with 13 bases remaining between them. CDR3 residues: CASSQDEDRLETQYF. The CDR3 DNA follows: TGCGCCAGCAGCCAAGATGAGGACCGCTTGGAGACCCAGTACTTC.

The V and J genes are TRBV27 and TRBJ2-2; D gene ambiguous. CDR3 size: 14 residues. Germline CDR1 MNHEY, CDR2 SMNVEV (reference sequence). The germline V and J ends were trimmed by 3 bases and 3 bases, with 8 bases remaining between them. The CDR3 nucleotides are TGTGCCAGCAGTTTGGGGTTGGACACCGGGGAGCTGTTTTTT. Translation: CASSLGLDTGELFF.

This clonotype occurred a few times. This chain connects TRBV7-9 to TRBJ2-6; 10 bases are a match to TRBD2. Germline V gene lookup returns CDR1 SEHNR and CDR2 FQNEAQ (reference sequence). V lost 6 bases, J lost 0 bases, and 8 bases stayed unmatched. This CDR3 is 18 amino acids long. CDR3 sequence reads: CASSYASGRSSGANVLTF. The CDR3 region has the DNA TGTGCCAGCAGTTACGCTAGCGGGAGAAGCTCTGGGGCCAACGTCCTGACTTTC.

This clonotype appeared once. This chain links TRBV20-1 with TRBJ1-6, with unresolved D. Trimming shortened V by 0 bases and J by 9 bases, and 15 bases separated the two germline ends. This CDR3 contains 15 residues. Germline V gene data show CDR1 as DFQATT and CDR2 as SNEGSKA (reference sequence). This CDR3 is CSARDTRLRPSPLHF. CDR3 in DNA: TGCAGTGCTAGAGATACCCGGCTCAGACCTTCACCCCTCCACTTT.

This clonotype has a handful of counts. This chain joins TRBV19 and TRBJ2-3; D is ambiguous. Trimming shortened V by 5 bases and J by 2 bases, and 8 bases separated the two germline ends. The CDR3 contains 13 residues. From germline, CDR1 is LNHDA and CDR2 SQIVND (reference sequence). The CDR3 sequence: CASSDGYTDTQYF. The CDR3 DNA is TGTGCCAGTAGTGACGGTTACACAGATACGCAGTATTTT.

This clonotype has just one count. A read error may produce the germline difference seen at one junction end. V usage is TRBV20-1 and J usage is TRBJ1-1; the D is unclear. The CDR3 spans 13 residues. Germline CDR1 is DFQATT and CDR2 is SNEGSKA (reference sequence). The CDR3 sequence is CSAREGGNAEAFF. CDR3 coding DNA: TGCAGTGCTAGAGAGGGTGGGAACGCTGAAGCTTTCTTT.

This clonotype was seen more than once but under ten times. The rearrangement uses TRBV7-9 and TRBJ2-7; tentative D call: TRBD2 (5 bases). The V gene's germline CDR1 is SEHNR and CDR2 FQNEAQ (reference sequence). V was shortened by 6 bases and J by 2 bases, with 11 bases between the two germline ends. There are 13 residues in the CDR3. The CDR3 reads CASSPVGAYEQYF. The CDR3 nucleotides are TGTGCCAGCAGTCCGGTCGGGGCCTACGAGCAGTACTTC.